The clone carrying this TCR beta chain was detected a few times. Its specificity is not known. These data originate in a study of T cells after yellow fever vaccination. General study findings and limits: Weaker, the secondary response had a peak occurring faster, on day 5 versus 15. Only a minor proportion of clonotypes was detected across both CD4 and CD8 compartments.

The CDR3 length is 15 residues. The V gene lost 8 bases and the J gene lost 1 base, with 12 bases spanning the gap. The germline V gene encodes CDR1 MNHNS and CDR2 SASEGT. Conversion of TCR transcripts into cDNA relied on 5'RACE template switching, which added a universal primer site and UMIs. MiXCR, applied by TCRdb to the 5' RACE reads, yields one record per CDR3 protein. The data show 450,000 to 650,000 distinct CDR3 sequences, roughly a fifth seen once. J is TRBJ2-6 and V is TRBV6-1; possible D gene TRBD1, 5 bases. Source: PBMCs, taken roughly 20 days after the first yellow fever vaccination. The TCR comes from a man between 18 and 29 years old who received the YFV17D yellow fever vaccine. The CDR3 here is CASHFQGSGANVLTF. DNA for the CDR3: TGTGCCAGCCATTTCCAGGGTTCTGGGGCCAACGTCCTGACTTTC.